This is a list of T cell receptor beta chains from one sample in a study of CD8+CD57+ T cells in acquired aplastic anemia. Each CDR3 protein gets one entry after TCRdb re-called the reads with MiXCR. The top ten hold about 1.1% of the sample, which has 200,000 to 250,000 distinct CDR3 sequences, 34% seen once. The specimen was sorted CD4+, CD8+, or CD8+CD57+ T cells (not recorded which) from PBMCs. The source is a human donor in good health, serving as a control. The CDR3 runs from the conserved cysteine through the conserved F or W. The D gene is left open where the match is weak. The size of a clone is reported for some rows only, either as once, few or many, or as a class for expanded clones.

>-|many|TRBV4-2|TRBJ1-3
CASSQVSQTSGNTIYF
TGTGCCAGCAGCCAAGTCTCGCAGACCTCTGGAAACACCATATATTTT
>-|many|TRBV5-1|TRBJ2-6
CASSSASAGANVLTF
TGCGCCAGCAGCAGTGCCAGTGCAGGGGCCAACGTCCTGACTTTC
>TRBD2|-|TRBV19|TRBJ2-5
CASSTVGGASGATKETQYF
TGTGCCAGTAGTACGGTCGGGGGGGCTAGCGGAGCTACGAAAGAGACCCAGTACTTC
>-|many|TRBV12-3/TRBV12-4|TRBJ2-5
CASSLGGDWETQYF
TGTGCCAGCAGTTTGGGGGGTGACTGGGAGACCCAGTACTTC
>-|few|TRBV10-3|TRBJ1-2
CAISETDGYTF
TGTGCCATTTCGGAGACAGATGGCTACACCTTC
>TRBD2|once|TRBV20-1|TRBJ2-5
CSAPQRGKETQYF
TGCAGTGCTCCCCAGCGGGGGAAGGAGACCCAGTACTTC
>-|many|TRBV9|TRBJ1-1
CASSVDSWDAEAFF
TGTGCCAGCAGCGTAGATTCGTGGGACGCTGAAGCTTTCTTT
>-|-|TRBV7-2|TRBJ2-5
CASTYLGGTQYF
TGTGCCAGCACCTACTTGGGAGGGACCCAGTACTTC
>-|many|TRBV24-1|TRBJ2-2
CATSDLRGTGELFF
TGTGCCACCAGTGATTTGCGGGGGACCGGGGAGCTGTTTTTT
>-|many|TRBV7-2|TRBJ2-7
CASSYPGVSYEQYF
TGTGCCAGCAGCTACCCGGGGGTCTCCTACGAGCAGTACTTC
>TRBD1|many|TRBV7-9|TRBJ1-6
CASSLVRDSTGSPLHF
TGTGCCAGCAGCTTAGTAAGGGACAGTACGGGATCACCCCTCCACTTT
>-|many|TRBV7-2|TRBJ2-5
CASRYDRWGETQYF
TGTGCCAGCCGATATGACCGGTGGGGGGAGACCCAGTACTTC
>TRBD1|-|TRBV7-2|TRBJ2-2
CASSPGQGAPGELFF
TGTGCCAGCAGCCCGGGACAGGGGGCCCCCGGGGAGCTGTTTTTT
>TRBD1|-|TRBV19|TRBJ1-2
CASSDHGTANYGYTF
TGTGCCAGTAGTGACCATGGGACAGCTAACTATGGCTACACCTTC
>-|many|TRBV7-8|TRBJ2-7
CASSPIRLVRELRGEQYF
TGTGCCAGCAGCCCAATTCGACTCGTCCGGGAGCTACGCGGCGAGCAGTACTTC
>-|-|TRBV2|TRBJ1-2
CASGGSYGYTF
TGTGCCAGCGGGGGGAGCTATGGCTACACCTTC
>TRBD2|-|TRBV2|TRBJ2-7
CASSDGGGSSYEQYF
TGTGCCAGCAGTGATGGCGGGGGGTCCTCCTACGAGCAGTACTTC
>-|-|TRBV7-9|TRBJ2-7
CASSLAQYFSVDGYEQYF
TGTGCCAGCAGCTTAGCTCAATATTTTTCCGTGGACGGCTACGAGCAGTACTTC
>-|-|TRBV5-6|TRBJ1-6
CASRVKGGNSPLHF
TGTGCCAGCAGGGTGAAAGGTGGGAATTCACCCCTCCACTTT
>-|many|TRBV15|TRBJ1-5
CATSSIQGGSNQPQHF
TGTGCCACCAGCAGCATACAGGGAGGGAGCAATCAGCCCCAGCATTTT
>TRBD1|-|TRBV29-1|TRBJ1-1
CSVQQGATEAFF
TGCAGCGTTCAACAGGGGGCCACTGAAGCTTTCTTT
>-|-|TRBV7-6|TRBJ1-6
CASSSDRLLSPLHF
TGTGCCAGCAGCTCGGACAGATTACTTTCACCCCTCCACTTT
>-|-|TRBV6-1|TRBJ2-4
CASSEVREDIQYF
TGTGCCAGCAGTGAAGTCAGGGAGGACATTCAGTACTTC
>TRBD1|many|TRBV7-2|TRBJ1-2
CASSMTGRYGYTF
TGTGCCAGCAGCATGACAGGGCGTTATGGCTACACCTTC